This record covers a single TCR beta chain. This entry belongs to a study of cytomegalovirus exposure and HLA in healthy donors. In the PCR, 60 Vbeta and 13 Jbeta primers were used. The protocol was immunoSEQ multiplex PCR, while the TCRdb copy is restricted to in-frame clones and leaves out a portion. The table lists 90,000 or so clones, 80% to 90% of them singletons. The length of the CDR3 is 18 residues. In germline, CDR1 is KGHSH, CDR2 LQKENI. The J segment lost 1 base and the V segment lost 3 bases, leaving 12 bases of the junction unmatched. The receptor's source is a man in his thirties or forties in good health and CMV-seropositive. The sample consisted of PBMCs. This rearrangement joins TRBV18 to TRBJ1-3; 7 bases fit TRBD1. The DNA of the CDR3 is TGTGCCAGCTCACCGTCCCCCCAGACAGGGTGGTCTGGAAACACCATATATTTT. This sequence encodes CASSPSPQTGWSGNTIYF.